This T cell receptor (beta chain) comes out of a study of blood T cells in healthy people across ages. V was clipped by 7 bases and J by 4 bases; unmatched bases: 10. CDR3 length: 15 residues. Study-wide results and caveats: Unknown donor CMV status possibly confounded expanded clonotype changes. Those diversity estimates obtained from one million T cells were thought to be underestimates. Long-lived donors exceeded aged donors in naive CD4+ cells and diversity.

Isolated PBMCs totaled at least 6 million in each sample. Combining a sample-barcoded 5' primer with a J-beta primer mix, a second PCR ran for about 7 to 11 cycles. Using its own MiXCR run on the 5' RACE reads, TCRdb lists one record per CDR3 protein. The table has about 720,000 distinct CDR3 sequences, approximately 21% seen once. There are a few counts of this clonotype. Its antigen is unidentified. This receptor was identified in a man in his 70s in good health. Sequences were obtained from blood. J is TRBJ2-1 and V is TRBV12-3 or TRBV12-4; 7 nucleotides match TRBD2. The CDR3 spells CASTLGGSAYNEQFF. In DNA, the CDR3 is TGTGCCAGCACACTGGGCGGGAGTGCTTACAATGAGCAGTTCTTC.